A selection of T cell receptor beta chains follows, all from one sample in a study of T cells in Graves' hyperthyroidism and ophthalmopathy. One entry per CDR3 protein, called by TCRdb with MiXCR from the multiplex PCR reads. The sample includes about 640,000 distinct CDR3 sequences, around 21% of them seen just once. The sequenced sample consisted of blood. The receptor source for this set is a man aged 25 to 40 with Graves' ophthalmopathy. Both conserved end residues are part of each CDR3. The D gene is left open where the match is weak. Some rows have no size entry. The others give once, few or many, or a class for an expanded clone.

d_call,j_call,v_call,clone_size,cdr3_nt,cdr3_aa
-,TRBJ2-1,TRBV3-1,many,TGTGCCAGCAGCCAAGATCTGCGGGTCCCCTACAATGAGCAGTTCTTC,CASSQDLRVPYNEQFF
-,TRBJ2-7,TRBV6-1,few,TGTGCCAGCAGTTTCCGGGACCCACTCTACGAGCAGTACTTC,CASSFRDPLYEQYF
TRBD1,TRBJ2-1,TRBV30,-,TGTGCCTGGAGGACAGGGGTATCTCGTCAGTTCTTC,CAWRTGVSRQFF
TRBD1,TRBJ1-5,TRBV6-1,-,TGTGCCAGCAGAACGGATCCCGGGACAGGGGGCTTCCAGCCCCAGCATTTT,CASRTDPGTGGFQPQHF
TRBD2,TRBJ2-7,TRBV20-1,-,TGCAGTGCTAGAGATCTTAGTAGCGGGAAATACGAGCAGTACTTC,CSARDLSSGKYEQYF
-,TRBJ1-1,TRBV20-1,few,TGCAGTGGAGGCGTCCTTGGGAACACTGAAGCTTTCTTT,CSGGVLGNTEAFF
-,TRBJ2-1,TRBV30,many,TGTGCCTGGAGTTCGGGCAATGAGCAGTTCTTC,CAWSSGNEQFF
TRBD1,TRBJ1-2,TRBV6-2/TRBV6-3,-,TGTGCCAGCACCCAGGGGGGGACGACTAACTATGGCTACACCTTC,CASTQGGTTNYGYTF
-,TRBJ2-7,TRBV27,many,TGTGCCAGCAGTTTCGTCAGGGGCGACGAGCAGTACTTC,CASSFVRGDEQYF
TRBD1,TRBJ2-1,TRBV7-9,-,TGTGCCAGCAGCATCAGGACAGGGGGCATCTTCAATGAGCAGTTCTTC,CASSIRTGGIFNEQFF
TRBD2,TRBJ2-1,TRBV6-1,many,TGTGCCAGCACGGGTGATTATTATGTTGGGACTAGCCCATCAATAGTCACCATCTACAATGAGCAGTTCTTC,CASTGDYYVGTSPSIVTIYNEQFF
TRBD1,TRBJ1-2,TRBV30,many,TGTGCCTGGAGTGTGATTCGACAGGGAGTTGGCTACACCTTC,CAWSVIRQGVGYTF
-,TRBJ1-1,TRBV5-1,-,TGCGCCAGCAGCTTAGGGGCCGGGGCCTACACTGAAGCTTTCTTT,CASSLGAGAYTEAFF
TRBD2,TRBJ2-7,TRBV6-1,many,TGTGCCAGCAGTCCCTGGGGACTAGCGGGAGTCTACGAGCAGTACTTC,CASSPWGLAGVYEQYF
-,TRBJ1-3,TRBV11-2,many,TGTGCCAGCAGCCCCCTTAGTTCCTACACCATATATTTT,CASSPLSSYTIYF
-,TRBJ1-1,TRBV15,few,TGTGCCACCAGCAGAGAGGGATGGTCAATGAACACTGAAGCTTTCTTT,CATSREGWSMNTEAFF
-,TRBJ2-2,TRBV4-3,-,TGCGCCAGCAGCCAAGATTGGGGACCCGGGGAGCTGTTTTTT,CASSQDWGPGELFF
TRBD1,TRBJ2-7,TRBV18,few,TGTGCCAGCACAAGCCGGACAGGGGAATTCTACGAGCAGTACTTC,CASTSRTGEFYEQYF
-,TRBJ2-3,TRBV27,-,TGTGCCAGCAGTTTTCGGGTAGCAGGAGATACGCAGTATTTT,CASSFRVAGDTQYF
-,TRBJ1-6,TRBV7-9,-,TGTGCCAGCAGCTTTTTCACACCTTATAATTCACCCCTCCACTTT,CASSFFTPYNSPLHF
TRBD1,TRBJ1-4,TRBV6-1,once,TGTGCCAGCAGCCCCGACAGGGAAGCAACTAATGAAAAACTGTTTTTT,CASSPDREATNEKLFF
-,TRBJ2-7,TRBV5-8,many,TGTGCCAGCAGCTTGGCCAGGGGGGGAGTGGATCGCGAGCAGTACTTC,CASSLARGGVDREQYF
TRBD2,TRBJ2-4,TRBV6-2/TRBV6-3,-,TGTGCCAGCAGTTATTGGGGACTAGCGGGAACCCTAGCCAAAAACATTCAGTACTTC,CASSYWGLAGTLAKNIQYF